One and the same sample provided the 3 T cell receptor beta chains below, sequenced in a study of response to subunit inactivated influenza vaccine. TCRdb re-called the RT-PCR reads with MiXCR, one entry per CDR3 protein. The repertoire has a few hundred thousand distinct CDR3 sequences, around 15% of them found once; the top ten carry more than 9.5%. Sequenced material: PBMCs from blood, taken roughly 12 days after vaccination. These TCRs come from a man over 45 who received an inactivated influenza vaccine.

This clonotype has more than one count but fewer than ten. The V gene is TRBV9, the J gene TRBJ2-6, with 7 nucleotides matching TRBD1. With 3 bases clipped from V and 7 bases from J, the junction kept 4 bases outside the gene matches. CDR1 and CDR2 (germline): SGDLS, YYNGEE. The CDR3 totals 14 residues. This chain's CDR3 is CASSAYRGANVLTF. The CDR3 DNA sequence: TGTGCCAGCAGCGCCTACAGGGGTGCCAACGTCCTGACTTTC.

The CDR3 spells CASSIGDIIASGELFF. CDR3 coding DNA: TGTGCCAGTAGTATCGGAGACATCATCGCCTCCGGGGAGCTGTTTTTT. This chain connects TRBV19 to TRBJ2-2, with D uncertain. The CDR3 covers 16 residues. V shed 3 bases and J shed 6 bases, with 17 bases lying between them. Looked up from germline, CDR1 is LNHDA and CDR2 is SQIVND (reference sequence).

The chain links TRBV4-3 to TRBJ2-7; 9 bases are shared with TRBD1. This CDR3 has 16 amino acids. J was trimmed by 3 bases and V by 1 base; bases with no gene match: 7. Germline CDR1 and CDR2: LGHNA and YSLEER. The CDR3 DNA reads TGCGCCAGCAGCCAAGGCGTTCAGACAGGGGGCTACGAGCAGTACTTC. Translation: CASSQGVQTGGYEQYF.